The T cell receptor beta chain described here comes from a study of blood T cell repertoires in COVID-19. For the study at large: Donors in the United States, Italy and Spain gave samples during acute or convalescent COVID-19. T cells, B-cell-depleted T cells, or PBMCs provided the cDNA or gDNA that served as material.

In the original workflow: Reference gene primer amplification gave estimated nucleated cell counts. Generated by immunoSEQ multiplex PCR, the TCRdb table keeps only in-frame clones and is missing some. V, J and clone size derive from that table, while D and trimming were established from the DNA sequence. The repertoire includes 60,000 to 75,000 clones, approximately 82% of them detected once, and about a tenth sits in the top ten. This CDR3 region has 14 residues. CDR1 is SNHLY and CDR2 is FYNNEI in the germline V gene. V was pared by 6 bases and J by 5 bases, with 16 bases between. Sequences were obtained from peripheral blood. The chain uses TRBV2 and TRBJ2-5; possibly TRBD1 for D (6 bases). This sequence was found in an elderly woman with acute or convalescent COVID-19. The CDR3 loop reads CASRYRVTQETQYF. Here the CDR3 DNA reads TGTGCCAGCAGGTACAGGGTAACACAGGAGACCCAGTACTTC.